These 26 T cell receptor beta chains share one sample of origin, sequenced in a study of cytomegalovirus exposure and HLA in healthy donors (dated by TCRdb to about 2017). Library construction relied on the immunoSEQ multiplex PCR assay. The multiplex PCR relied on a mix of 60 forward primers for TCR Vbeta segments and 13 reverse primers for TCR Jbeta segments. TCRdb stores this immuneACCESS table with in-frame sequences only. Part of the clones is absent; in the studies checked, under half of the shortfall reflects unresolved V genes, and no reason is known for the rest. This sample lists about 270,000 clones; under 80% were detected once. The top ten clones comprise around 2% of the sample. The sequenced sample consisted of PBMCs. Receptors originate from a female donor in good health and CMV-seronegative.

The V call is TRBV5-1, the J call TRBJ2-1; 16 bases agree with TRBD2. In germline, CDR1 is SGHRS, CDR2 YFSETQ. The CDR3 extends over 19 amino acids. Trimming cost V 0 bases and J 5 bases; bases outside gene matches: 8. This CDR3 is CASSLVPGLAGGPDNEQFF. CDR3 DNA: TGCGCCAGCAGCTTGGTCCCGGGACTAGCGGGAGGGCCCGACAATGAGCAGTTCTTC.

The chain links TRBV4-2 to TRBJ1-1; possible D gene TRBD1, 5 bases. The germline V gene has CDR1 LGHNA and CDR2 YNFKEQ. This CDR3 spans 15 amino acids. With 3 bases removed from V and 11 bases from J, the gap between germline ends came to 22 bases. This CDR3 is CASSQDRGGTEAAFF. DNA of the CDR3: TGTGCCAGCAGCCAGGACCGGGGGGGGACCGAGGCGGCTTTCTTT.

The chain carries TRBV20-1 and TRBJ1-5, with D unresolved. This CDR3 has 10 amino acids. The V gene lost 5 bases and the J gene lost 5 bases, with 4 bases spanning the gap. Germline lookup yields CDR1 DFQATT and CDR2 SNEGSKA (reference sequence). For the CDR3, the DNA is TGCAGTGCTTCTCATCAGCCCCAGCATTTT. It encodes CSASHQPQHF.

This sequence joins TRBV5-4 and TRBJ2-1, with D possibly TRBD2 on 7 matching bases. V shed 4 bases and J shed 9 bases, with 17 bases lying between them. This CDR3 is 14 amino acids long. Looked up from germline, CDR1 is SGHNT and CDR2 is YYREEE (reference sequence). DNA for the CDR3: TGTGCCAGCAGCCCGACAGGACTAGGGGTTGAGCAGTTCTTC. Its protein product is CASSPTGLGVEQFF.

The chain combines TRBV27 with TRBJ2-3; 9 bases match TRBD2. This CDR3 is 16 amino acids long. V was clipped by 0 bases and J by 5 bases; unmatched bases: 6. CDR1 is MNHEY and CDR2 is SMNVEV in the germline V gene (reference sequence). The CDR3 region is CASSLSPAGGRDTQYF. The CDR3 DNA sequence: TGTGCCAGCAGTTTATCGCCAGCGGGAGGAAGAGATACGCAGTATTTT.

In this sample, this clone turned up a few times. The CDR3 DNA is TGTGCCAGCAGCTTAGAGGCTAGCGGTAGCACAGATACGCAGTATTTT. Protein product: CASSLEASGSTDTQYF. This chain links TRBV7-8 with TRBJ2-3, with TRBD2 matching 7 bases. This CDR3 is 16 amino acids long. Germline V CDR1 and CDR2: SGHVS, FQNEAQ. With V trimmed by 1 base and J by 0 bases, 4 bases remained unmatched.

This clone was counted a few times. The rearrangement links TRBV7-9 to TRBJ2-7; 9 bases fit TRBD2. The CDR3 totals 15 residues. Germline V lookup: CDR1 SEHNR, CDR2 FQNEAQ (reference sequence). V lost 1 base to trimming and J lost 12 bases; unmatched junction nucleotides: 13. CDR3 DNA sequence: TGTGCCAGCAGCTTAGTCCTAGCGGGACTTTCGAGGTTGTACTTC. Its translation: CASSLVLAGLSRLYF.

The chain joins TRBV5-4 to TRBJ2-5; 7 positions match TRBD1. Germline lookup yields CDR1 SGHNT and CDR2 YYREEE (reference sequence). V dropped 6 bases and J dropped 4; count of bases not matched to a gene: 18. This CDR3 region has 17 residues. The CDR3 DNA reads as TGTGCCAGCACGGACGGGACAGCCCTAAACCGAAGAGAGACCCAGTACTTC. It is translated as CASTDGTALNRRETQYF.

The chain recombines TRBV6-5 with TRBJ2-5; 12 bases align to TRBD1. The J call may be in error: the DNA end matches TRBJ2-7 better. Germline V gene sequence: CDR1 MNHEY, CDR2 SVGAGI. The CDR3 runs to 15 residues. In nucleotides, the CDR3 is TGTGCCAGCACCAGGTGGGACAGGGGGCTTAGCGAGCAGTACTTC. This encodes CASTRWDRGLSEQYF.

This clone was seen a few times. The V and J genes are TRBV5-1 and TRBJ1-5; D is unresolved. Trimming left V 0 bases short and J 2 bases short, with 6 bases between. The CDR3 loop spans 14 amino acids. The germline V gene has CDR1 SGHRS and CDR2 YFSETQ. In DNA, the CDR3 is TGCGCCAGCAGCTTGGTCCGGGGCAATCAGCCCCAGCATTTT. The encoded protein is CASSLVRGNQPQHF.

This clone was observed a handful of times. This sample also contains other DNA sequences that code for the same CDR3. The J gene is TRBJ1-1, the V gene TRBV6-4, with D perhaps matching TRBD1 (5 bases). The V end was cut by 4 bases, the J end by 1 base, with 7 bases between. Germline V lookup: CDR1 MRHNA, CDR2 SNTAGT. CDR3 length: 13 amino acids. This CDR3 is CASSAQGNTEAFF. For the CDR3, the DNA is TGTGCCAGCAGTGCCCAGGGGAACACTGAAGCTTTCTTT.

This clone was recorded only once. This rearrangement joins TRBV6-5 to TRBJ1-4, with D perhaps matching TRBD1 (5 bases). Germline V gene sequence: CDR1 MNHEY, CDR2 SVGAGI. V was pared by 4 bases and J by 7 bases, with 13 bases between. CDR3 length: 14 residues. CDR3 region: CASSSWGVGEKLFF. The CDR3 region has the DNA TGTGCCAGCAGTTCGTGGGGGGTGGGTGAAAAACTGTTTTTT.

The chain employs TRBV5-1 and TRBJ2-3, with 7 bases matching TRBD2. Germline V lookup: CDR1 SGHRS, CDR2 YFSETQ. V lost 0 bases and J lost 4; bases outside the gene matches: 5. CDR3 length equals 15 residues. CDR3 in DNA: TGCGCCAGCAGCTTGGGGGACTATGGCTCAGATACGCAGTATTTT. The encoded protein is CASSLGDYGSDTQYF.

J is TRBJ1-5 and V is TRBV4-1; weak D call: TRBD1 (5 bases). Germline CDR1 is MGHRA and CDR2 is YSYEKL. Trimming left V 1 base short and J 0 bases short, with 13 bases between. This CDR3 is built from 17 residues. The CDR3 region is CASSQVIGVDSNQPQHF. DNA for the CDR3: TGCGCCAGCAGCCAAGTCATAGGGGTCGATAGCAATCAGCCCCAGCATTTT.

This chain joins TRBV5-4 and TRBJ2-1; 11 bases fit TRBD2. The length of the CDR3 is 15 residues. The germline gives CDR1 SGHNT, CDR2 YYREEE (reference sequence). Trimming at V came to 4 bases and at J to 5 bases, leaving 5 bases not matched to a gene. The CDR3 region has the DNA TGTGCCAGCAGCCTCCGGGGACTAGCGGACAATGAGCAGTTCTTC. Translated: CASSLRGLADNEQFF.

The chain combines TRBV30 with TRBJ1-2, with 7 nucleotides matching TRBD1. The J segment lost 5 bases and the V segment lost 1 base, leaving 10 bases of the junction unmatched. The CDR3 totals 15 residues. CDR1 is GTSNPN, CDR2 SVGIG, per germline (reference sequence). DNA of the CDR3: TGTGCCTGGAGTGGGGACGACAGGGCGTTTTATGGCTACACCTTC. As protein: CAWSGDDRAFYGYTF.

This chain joins TRBV11-2 and TRBJ2-3; D perhaps matches TRBD2 (6 bases). The CDR3 is 11 amino acids. V was cut by 5 bases and J by 6 bases, with 6 bases left in between. CDR1 and CDR2 from the germline V gene are SGHAT and FQNNGV. CDR3 coding DNA: TGTGCCAGCAGCCGGGGGGATACGCAGTATTTT. Protein product: CASSRGDTQYF.

This chain connects TRBV7-2 to TRBJ2-3; 10 bases agree with TRBD2. The trim removed 4 bases at V and 3 bases at J, leaving 4 bases unmatched. The CDR3 sequence is 15 residues long. Germline lookup yields CDR1 SGHTA and CDR2 FQGNSA. In nucleotides, the CDR3 is TGTGCCAGCAGCTATAGCGGGAGGTATACAGATACGCAGTATTTT. Translation gives CASSYSGRYTDTQYF. The variable domain in full, with the rest retrieved from reference TRBV7-2 and TRBJ2-3, is GAGVSQSPSNKVTEKGKDVELRCDPISGHTALYWYRQSLGQGLEFLIYFQGNSAPDKSGLPSDRFSAERTGGSVSTLTIQRTQQEDSAVYLCASSYSGRYTDTQYFGPGTRLTVL.

This rearrangement joins TRBV2 to TRBJ1-1; 8 bases align to TRBD1. Germline V gene data show CDR1 as SNHLY and CDR2 as FYNNEI. CDR3 length: 13 amino acids. V trimming: 10 bases; J trimming: 4 bases; junction bases outside the gene matches: 8. CDR3 DNA sequence: TGTGCCATTGGACAGGGAGGTTTCACTGAAGCTTTCTTT. It codes for CAIGQGGFTEAFF.

This clone was recorded once. J is TRBJ1-1 and V is TRBV5-6; 11 bases fit TRBD1. From germline, CDR1 is SGHDT and CDR2 YYEEEE. V gave up 4 bases and J gave up 1 base; unmatched junction bases: 9. CDR3 length: 17 residues. The CDR3 protein is CASSVGTGGGKNTEAFF. CDR3 in DNA: TGTGCCAGCAGCGTTGGGACAGGGGGGGGGAAGAACACTGAAGCTTTCTTT.

The chain links TRBV5-1 to TRBJ2-7; TRBD2 might be the D (5 bases). Germline CDR1 and CDR2: SGHRS and YFSETQ. V was clipped by 1 base and J by 2 bases, with 13 bases between them. The length of the CDR3 is 15 residues. The CDR3 loop is CASSLTSGSTYEQYF. The CDR3 nucleotides read TGCGCCAGCAGCTTGACCAGCGGCTCAACCTACGAGCAGTACTTC.

The chain links TRBV6-4 to TRBJ2-2, with no clear D. Trimming took off 5 bases at V and 6 bases at J, with 4 bases between the two ends. This CDR3 contains 11 residues. Per the germline V gene, CDR1 is MRHNA and CDR2 is SNTAGT. The DNA of the CDR3 is TGTGCCAGCAGTCAATCCGGGGAGCTGTTTTTT. It codes for CASSQSGELFF.

As regards this clone: The junction departs from the called germline gene at one end, perhaps through a read error. The chain has TRBV7-9 and TRBJ1-2; a possible D gene is TRBD1 (6 bases). The CDR3 consists of 17 residues. The germline V gene has CDR1 SEHNR and CDR2 FQNEAQ (reference sequence). The CDR3 here is CSSSLGFSRGSNYGYTF. The CDR3 DNA reads as TGTTCCAGCAGCTTAGGTTTTTCCAGGGGATCTAACTATGGCTACACCTTC.

The genes are TRBV5-1 and TRBJ2-2; 7 bases are a match to TRBD1. J was trimmed by 4 bases and V by 0 bases; bases with no gene match: 6. This CDR3 spans 16 amino acids. Germline assignment: CDR1 SGHRS and CDR2 YFSETQ. CDR3 nucleotide sequence: TGCGCCAGCAGCTTGGGAGGGGGCCCGGTCACCGGGGAGCTGTTTTTT. Translated: CASSLGGGPVTGELFF.

The chain uses TRBV7-2 and TRBJ2-7, with 7 bases identical to TRBD1. This CDR3 spans 16 amino acids. Germline CDR1 and CDR2: SGHTA and FQGNSA. The junction had 11 bases not matched to a gene; V was cut back by 4 bases and J by 2 bases. CDR3 nucleotides: TGTGCCAGCAGCTCCGCCTGGGACAGACCGACCTACGAGCAGTACTTC. This encodes CASSSAWDRPTYEQYF.

This rearrangement joins TRBV7-9 to TRBJ2-1, with TRBD2 identical over 7 bases. The CDR3 consists of 15 residues. Trimming at V came to 4 bases and at J to 4 bases, leaving 7 bases not matched to a gene. The germline V gene encodes CDR1 SEHNR and CDR2 FQNEAQ (reference sequence). The CDR3 here is CASSSGTTQYNEQFF. In nucleotides, the CDR3 is TGTGCCAGCAGCTCCGGGACTACCCAATACAATGAGCAGTTCTTC. Full variable domain (outside the CDR3, taken from reference TRBV7-9 and TRBJ2-1): DTGVSQNPRHKITKRGQNVTFRCDPISEHNRLYWYRQTLGQGPEFLTYFQNEAQLEKSRLLSDRFSAERPKGSFSTLEIQRTEQGDSAMYLCASSSGTTQYNEQFFGPGTRLTVL.